Below are 3 T cell receptor beta chains sequenced from a single sample in a study of T-cell memory formation after mild COVID-19. TCRdb recomputed calls from the 5' RACE reads with MiXCR, one row per CDR3 protein. The sample contains approximately 350,000 distinct CDR3 sequences, approximately 15% of which appear only once. Specimen: PBMCs or a T cell subset sorted from them (not recorded which). The receptors originated from a young man who had mild COVID-19 (a few samples of this study predate the infection). Cell type and time point are not known.

Only one count was recorded for this clonotype. The chain employs TRBV5-5 and TRBJ2-3; TRBD2 might be the D (6 bases). Germline V gene data show CDR1 as SGHKS and CDR2 as YYEKEE (reference sequence). The CDR3 loop spans 16 amino acids. Trimming stripped 0 bases from V and 3 bases from J, with 14 bases between. CDR3 nucleotide sequence: TGTGCCAGCAGCTTGGCGTCGAGGGACTTAACAGATACGCAGTATTTT. It codes for CASSLASRDLTDTQYF.

V is TRBV20-1 and J is TRBJ2-6; no clear D gene. This CDR3 is built from 15 residues. Between the trimmed V and J ends, which lost 6 bases and 0 bases, there was a span of 12 bases. CDR1 and CDR2 (germline): DFQATT, SNEGSKA (reference sequence). This CDR3 reads CSAHSEHSGANVLTF. The CDR3, as DNA: TGCAGTGCCCATTCCGAGCACTCTGGGGCCAACGTCCTGACTTTC.

The rearrangement uses TRBV6-5 and TRBJ2-2; perhaps D is TRBD1 or TRBD2 (5 bases each). Germline CDR1 and CDR2: MNHEY and SVGAGI. The CDR3 has 19 amino acids. With 6 bases removed from V and 3 bases from J, the gap between germline ends came to 26 bases. The CDR3 DNA reads as TGTGCCAGCAGCTCCAGGCCGACAGACTACCTTTCGGACACCGGGGAGCTGTTTTTT. Amino acids: CASSSRPTDYLSDTGELFF.